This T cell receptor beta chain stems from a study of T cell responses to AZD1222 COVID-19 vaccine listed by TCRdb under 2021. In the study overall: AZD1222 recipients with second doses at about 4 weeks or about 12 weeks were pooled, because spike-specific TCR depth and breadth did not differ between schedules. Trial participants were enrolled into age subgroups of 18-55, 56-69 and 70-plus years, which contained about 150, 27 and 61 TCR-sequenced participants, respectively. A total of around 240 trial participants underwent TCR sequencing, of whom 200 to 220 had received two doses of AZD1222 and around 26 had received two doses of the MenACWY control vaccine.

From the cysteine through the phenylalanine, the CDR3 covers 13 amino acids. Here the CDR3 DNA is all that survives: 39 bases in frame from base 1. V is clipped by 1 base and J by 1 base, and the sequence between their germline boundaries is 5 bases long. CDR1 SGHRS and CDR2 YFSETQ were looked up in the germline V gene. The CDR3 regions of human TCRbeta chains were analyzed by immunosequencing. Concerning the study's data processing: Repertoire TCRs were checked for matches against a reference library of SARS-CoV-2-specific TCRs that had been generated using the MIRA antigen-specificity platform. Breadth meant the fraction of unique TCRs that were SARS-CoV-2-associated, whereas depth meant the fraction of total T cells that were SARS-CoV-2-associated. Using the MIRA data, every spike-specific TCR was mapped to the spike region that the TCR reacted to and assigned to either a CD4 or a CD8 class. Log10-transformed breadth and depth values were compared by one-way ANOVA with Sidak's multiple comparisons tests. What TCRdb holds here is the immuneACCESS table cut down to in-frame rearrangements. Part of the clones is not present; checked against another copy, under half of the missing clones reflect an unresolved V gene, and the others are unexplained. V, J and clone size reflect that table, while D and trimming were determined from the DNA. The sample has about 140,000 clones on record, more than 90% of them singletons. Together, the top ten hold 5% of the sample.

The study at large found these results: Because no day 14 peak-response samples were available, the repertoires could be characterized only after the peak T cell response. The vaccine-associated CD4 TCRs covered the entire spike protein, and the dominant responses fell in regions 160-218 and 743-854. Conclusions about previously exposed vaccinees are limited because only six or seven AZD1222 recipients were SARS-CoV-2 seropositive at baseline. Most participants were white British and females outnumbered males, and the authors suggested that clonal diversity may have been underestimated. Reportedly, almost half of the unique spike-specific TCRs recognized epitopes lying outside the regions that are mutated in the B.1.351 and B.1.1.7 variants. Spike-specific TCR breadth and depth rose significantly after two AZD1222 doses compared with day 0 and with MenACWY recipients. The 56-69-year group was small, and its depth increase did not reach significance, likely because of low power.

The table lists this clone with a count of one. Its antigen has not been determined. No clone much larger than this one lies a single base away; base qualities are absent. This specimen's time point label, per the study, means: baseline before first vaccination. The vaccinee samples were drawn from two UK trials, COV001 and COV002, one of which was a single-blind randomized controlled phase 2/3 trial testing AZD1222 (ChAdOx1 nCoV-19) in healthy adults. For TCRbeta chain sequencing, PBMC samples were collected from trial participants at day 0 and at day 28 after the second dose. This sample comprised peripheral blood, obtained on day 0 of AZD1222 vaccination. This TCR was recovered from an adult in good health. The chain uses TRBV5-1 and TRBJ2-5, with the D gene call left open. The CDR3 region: CASSLSSQETQYF. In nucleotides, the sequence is TGCGCCAGCAGCTTGTCTAGCCAAGAGACCCAGTACTTC.